Shown below are 19 T cell receptor beta chains from a single sample sequenced in a study of CD8 T cells in Susac syndrome. The authors reverse transcribed about 0.5 to 1 ug RNA with random hexamers. In TCRdb, the immunoSEQ multiplex PCR reads were re-called with MiXCR into one record per CDR3 protein. The data contain approximately 190,000 distinct CDR3 sequences, 90% to 95% of them seen just once; the ten biggest clones take up 0.093%. The sequencing input was CD4+ T cells from PBMCs. The origin of the receptors is a human donor with multiple sclerosis.

This sequence joins TRBV18 and TRBJ2-7; possible D gene TRBD1, 6 bases. This CDR3 has 17 amino acids. The germline CDR1 and CDR2 sequences are KGHSH and LQKENI. V lost 9 bases and J lost 4, with 28 bases in between. As DNA, the CDR3 is TGTGCCAGTTCAAGGTCCTCGTCGGTGGACAGACGTTACGAGCAGTACTTC. Translation gives CASSRSSSVDRRYEQYF.

The chain joins TRBV20-1 to TRBJ1-2, with a tentative D call TRBD1 (5 bases). In germline, CDR1 is DFQATT, CDR2 SNEGSKA (reference sequence). V gave up 1 base and J gave up 4 bases, with 13 bases separating them. The CDR3 runs to 14 residues. Here the CDR3 reads CSARVARVFYGYTF. DNA for the CDR3: TGCAGTGCTAGAGTCGCCAGGGTTTTCTATGGCTACACCTTC.

The chain uses TRBV20-1 and TRBJ1-4; no clear D. CDR1 DFQATT and CDR2 SNEGSKA come from the germline V gene (reference sequence). V shed 0 bases and J shed 2 bases, with 7 bases lying between them. The CDR3 runs to 14 residues. The CDR3 is CSARDTGTNEKLFF. CDR3 bases: TGCAGTGCTAGAGATACTGGGACTAATGAAAAACTGTTTTTT.

This chain joins TRBV20-1 and TRBJ1-2; D is perhaps TRBD1 (5 bases). This CDR3 region has 13 residues. The V gene lost 3 bases and the J gene lost 4 bases, with 12 bases spanning the gap. Germline V gene sequence: CDR1 DFQATT, CDR2 SNEGSKA (reference sequence). The CDR3 reads CSASHRQFYGYTF. CDR3 DNA sequence: TGCAGTGCTAGCCATCGACAGTTCTATGGCTACACCTTC.

The CDR3, as DNA: TGTGCCACCAGTGGGGGGGTTGCTAGCGGACACAATGAGCAGTTCTTC. Its protein product is CATSGGVASGHNEQFF. The chain couples TRBV24-1 to TRBJ2-1, with 7 positions matching TRBD2. The germline CDR1 and CDR2 sequences are KGHDR and SFDVKD. The J segment lost 5 bases and the V segment lost 5 bases, leaving 11 bases of the junction unmatched. This CDR3 spans 16 amino acids.

The gene calls are TRBV9 and TRBJ2-5; D remains ambiguous. Trimming left V 0 bases short and J 2 bases short, with 5 bases between. Germline CDR1 is SGDLS and CDR2 is YYNGEE. The CDR3 totals 13 residues. CDR3 in amino acids: CASSVGAQETQYF. For the CDR3, the DNA is TGTGCCAGCAGCGTAGGAGCACAAGAGACCCAGTACTTC.

The chain employs TRBV12-5 and TRBJ1-5, with a tentative D call TRBD1 (6 bases). This CDR3 is built from 14 residues. The germline V gene encodes CDR1 LGHNT and CDR2 FRNRAP. V was pared by 5 bases and J by 7 bases, with 15 bases between. The CDR3 sequence: CASGLQGAGQPQHF. CDR3 nucleotides: TGTGCTAGTGGTCTACAGGGTGCCGGACAGCCCCAGCATTTT.

V gene TRBV29-1 combines with J gene TRBJ1-1; D perhaps matches TRBD1 (5 bases). Per the germline V gene, CDR1 is SQVTM and CDR2 is ANQGSEA. The CDR3 sequence is 13 residues long. Deletions cut 4 bases from V and 3 bases from J, with 12 bases between. In nucleotides, the CDR3 is TGCAGCGTTGCTGAGGGGACGGACACTGAAGCTTTCTTT. Protein sequence: CSVAEGTDTEAFF.

This sequence joins TRBV10-3 and TRBJ2-5; no clear D. CDR1 is ENHRY and CDR2 is SYGVKD in the germline V gene. The CDR3 is made up of 12 amino acids. With 4 bases removed from V and 2 bases from J, the gap between germline ends came to 5 bases. In DNA, the CDR3 is TGTGCCATCAGTGGGCAGCAAGAGACCCAGTACTTC. Translated: CAISGQQETQYF.

The chain carries TRBV19 and TRBJ1-1; tentatively, D is TRBD1 (6 bases). Germline values: CDR1 LNHDA, CDR2 SQIVND (reference sequence). The CDR3 has 15 residues. V gave up 5 bases and J gave up 5 bases, with 18 bases separating them. In DNA form, the CDR3 reads TGTGCCAGTAGTCCACAACCACAGGGAGCGACTGAAGCTTTCTTT. It yields the protein CASSPQPQGATEAFF.

The chain combines TRBV6-5 with TRBJ2-1, with a possible D match to TRBD1 (6 bases). The CDR3 spans 14 residues. CDR1 is MNHEY, CDR2 SVGAGI, per germline. V was shortened by 5 bases and J by 6 bases, with 14 bases between the two germline ends. The CDR3 bases are TGTGCCAGCAGTGATACAGGGTTTTCCAATGAGCAGTTCTTC. Translation gives CASSDTGFSNEQFF.

In this sample, this clonotype turned up once. The chain has TRBV30 and TRBJ2-5; TRBD2 matches 7 bases. This CDR3 has 13 residues. Germline trimming cut 3 bases from V and 2 bases from J; bases unmatched to any gene: 3. CDR1 is GTSNPN and CDR2 is SVGIG in the germline V gene (reference sequence). The CDR3 spells CAWRKLAQETQYF. The CDR3, as DNA: TGTGCCTGGAGGAAACTAGCGCAAGAGACCCAGTACTTC. The full variable domain, completed using reference TRBV30 and TRBJ2-5, is SQTIHQWPATLVQPVGSPLSLECTVEGTSNPNLYWYRQAAGRGLQLLFYSVGIGQISSEVPQNLSASRPQDRQFILSSKKLLLSDSGFYLCAWRKLAQETQYFGPGTRLLVL.

The chain uses TRBV3-1 and TRBJ1-6, with D tentatively TRBD1 (6 bases). This CDR3 has 15 amino acids. CDR1 is LGHDT, CDR2 YNNKEL, per germline (reference sequence). V was pared by 5 bases and J by 0 bases, with 8 bases between. CDR3 protein: CASSTGSSYNSPLHF. CDR3 nucleotides: TGTGCCAGCAGCACAGGGAGCTCCTATAATTCACCCCTCCACTTT.

On this clonotype: Relative to the germline gene, one junction end is altered; a read error may explain this. This rearrangement joins TRBV2 to TRBJ2-3, with a possible D match to TRBD1 (6 bases). Looked up from germline, CDR1 is SNHLY and CDR2 is FYNNEI. CDR3 size: 15 residues. The DNA of the CDR3 is TGTGCCAGCAGTGAGGGACACGGAGTCACATATACGCAGTATTTT. It is translated as CASSEGHGVTYTQYF.

This chain links TRBV7-6 with TRBJ2-1; no clear D gene. This CDR3 has 16 amino acids. Deletions cut 5 bases from V and 0 bases from J, with 14 bases between. Germline-derived CDR1 and CDR2 are SGHVS and FNYEAQ. CDR3 residues: CASSLRRSSSYNEQFF. CDR3 nucleotide sequence: TGTGCCAGCAGCCTCAGGCGGAGCTCCTCCTACAATGAGCAGTTCTTC.

This chain links TRBV30 with TRBJ1-5, with D tentatively TRBD1 (5 bases). CDR1 GTSNPN and CDR2 SVGIG come from the germline V gene (reference sequence). This CDR3 contains 16 residues. With 2 bases removed from V and 2 bases from J, the gap between germline ends came to 16 bases. DNA of the CDR3: TGTGCCTGGAGTAATCAATGGGACGAAGGCAATCAGCCCCAGCATTTT. It translates to CAWSNQWDEGNQPQHF.

This chain joins TRBV29-1 and TRBJ1-1; D call uncertain. CDR1 is SQVTM, CDR2 ANQGSEA, per germline. V lost 4 bases to trimming and J lost 1 base, with 10 bases between them. The length of the CDR3 is 13 residues. The CDR3 nucleotides read TGCAGCGTTGTGAGACCGACGAACACTGAAGCTTTCTTT. Its translation: CSVVRPTNTEAFF.

The chain couples TRBV30 to TRBJ2-7; 11 nucleotides line up with TRBD2. CDR1 and CDR2 (germline): GTSNPN, SVGIG (reference sequence). The CDR3 has 13 residues. Trimming took 3 bases from V and 5 from J; bases not matched to a gene: 3. The CDR3 DNA sequence: TGTGCCTGGAGACTAGCGGGAGTGAACGAGCAGTACTTC. Its protein is CAWRLAGVNEQYF.

The gene calls are TRBV19 and TRBJ1-5; D is unclear. This CDR3 is built from 14 residues. Germline values: CDR1 LNHDA, CDR2 SQIVND (reference sequence). The germline V and J ends were trimmed by 3 bases and 10 bases, with 16 bases remaining between them. The CDR3 nucleotides are TGTGCCAGTAGTATTGAACCCCGGACGGGACCCCAGCATTTT. Amino acids: CASSIEPRTGPQHF.